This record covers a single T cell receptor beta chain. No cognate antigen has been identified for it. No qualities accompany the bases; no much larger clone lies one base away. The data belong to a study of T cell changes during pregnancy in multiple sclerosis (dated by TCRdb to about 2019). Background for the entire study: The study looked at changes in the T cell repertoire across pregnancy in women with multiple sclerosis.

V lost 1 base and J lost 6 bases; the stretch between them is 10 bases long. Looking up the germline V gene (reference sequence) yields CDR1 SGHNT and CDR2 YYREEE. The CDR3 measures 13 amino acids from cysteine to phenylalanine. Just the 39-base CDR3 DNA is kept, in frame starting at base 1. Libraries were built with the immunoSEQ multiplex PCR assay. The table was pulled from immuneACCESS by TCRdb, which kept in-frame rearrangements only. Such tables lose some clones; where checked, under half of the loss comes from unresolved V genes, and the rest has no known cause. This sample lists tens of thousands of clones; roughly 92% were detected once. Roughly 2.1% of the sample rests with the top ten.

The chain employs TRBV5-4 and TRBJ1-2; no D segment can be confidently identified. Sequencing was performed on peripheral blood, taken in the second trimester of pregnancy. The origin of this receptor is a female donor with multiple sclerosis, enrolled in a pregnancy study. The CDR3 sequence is CASSLLAEDGYTF. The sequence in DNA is TGTGCCAGCAGCTTGTTGGCGGAGGATGGCTACACCTTC.